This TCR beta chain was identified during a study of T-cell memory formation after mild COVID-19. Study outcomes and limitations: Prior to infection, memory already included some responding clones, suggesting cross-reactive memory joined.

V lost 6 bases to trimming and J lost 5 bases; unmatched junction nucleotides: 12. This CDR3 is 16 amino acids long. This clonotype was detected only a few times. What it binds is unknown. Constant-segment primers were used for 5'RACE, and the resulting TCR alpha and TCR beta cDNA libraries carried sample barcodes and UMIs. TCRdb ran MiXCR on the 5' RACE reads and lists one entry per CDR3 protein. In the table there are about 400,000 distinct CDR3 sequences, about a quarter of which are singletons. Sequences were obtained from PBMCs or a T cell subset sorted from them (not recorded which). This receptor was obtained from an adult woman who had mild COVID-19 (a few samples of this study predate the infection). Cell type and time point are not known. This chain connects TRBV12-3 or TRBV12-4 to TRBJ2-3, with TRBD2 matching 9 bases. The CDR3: CASSPPGGRAGDTQYF. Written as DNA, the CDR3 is TGTGCCAGCAGCCCTCCAGGCGGGAGGGCCGGAGATACGCAGTATTTT.